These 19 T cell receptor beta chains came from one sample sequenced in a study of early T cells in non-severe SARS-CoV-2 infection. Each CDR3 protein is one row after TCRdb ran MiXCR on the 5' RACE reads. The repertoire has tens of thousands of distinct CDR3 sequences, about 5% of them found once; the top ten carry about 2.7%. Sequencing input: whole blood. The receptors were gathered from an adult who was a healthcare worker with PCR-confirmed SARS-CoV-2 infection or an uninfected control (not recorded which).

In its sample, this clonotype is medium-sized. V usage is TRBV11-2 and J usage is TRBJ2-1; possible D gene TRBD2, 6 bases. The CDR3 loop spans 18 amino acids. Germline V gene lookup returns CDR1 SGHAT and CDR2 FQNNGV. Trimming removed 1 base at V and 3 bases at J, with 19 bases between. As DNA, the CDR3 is TGTGCCAGCAGCTTAGTGTCCGGGGGAGGTAAAGTCTACAATGAGCAGTTCTTC. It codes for CASSLVSGGGKVYNEQFF.

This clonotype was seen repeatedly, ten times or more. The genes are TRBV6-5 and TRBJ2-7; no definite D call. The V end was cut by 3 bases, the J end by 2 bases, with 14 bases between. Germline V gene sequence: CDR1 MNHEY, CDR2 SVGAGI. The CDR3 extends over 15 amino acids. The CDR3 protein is CASSYDALPPYEQYF. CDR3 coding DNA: TGTGCCAGCAGTTATGACGCGCTGCCTCCCTACGAGCAGTACTTC.

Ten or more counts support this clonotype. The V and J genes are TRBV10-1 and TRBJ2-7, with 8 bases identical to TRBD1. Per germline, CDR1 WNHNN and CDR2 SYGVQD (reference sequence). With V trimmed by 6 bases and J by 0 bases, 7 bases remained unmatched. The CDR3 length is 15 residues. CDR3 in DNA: TGCGCCAGCAGCAAGGGACAGGCCAACTCCTACGAGCAGTACTTC. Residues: CASSKGQANSYEQYF.

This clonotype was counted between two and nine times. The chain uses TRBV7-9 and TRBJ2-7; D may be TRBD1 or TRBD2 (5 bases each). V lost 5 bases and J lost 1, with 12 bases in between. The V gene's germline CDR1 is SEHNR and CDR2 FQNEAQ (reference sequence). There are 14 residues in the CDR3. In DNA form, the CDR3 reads TGTGCCAGCAGCGGGCCGGGGCTATCCTACGAGCAGTACTTC. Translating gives CASSGPGLSYEQYF. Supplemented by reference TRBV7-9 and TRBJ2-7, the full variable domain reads DTGVSQNPRHKITKRGQNVTFRCDPISEHNRLYWYRQTLGQGPEFLTYFQNEAQLEKSRLLSDRFSAERPKGSFSTLEIQRTEQGDSAMYLCASSGPGLSYEQYFGPGTRLTVT.

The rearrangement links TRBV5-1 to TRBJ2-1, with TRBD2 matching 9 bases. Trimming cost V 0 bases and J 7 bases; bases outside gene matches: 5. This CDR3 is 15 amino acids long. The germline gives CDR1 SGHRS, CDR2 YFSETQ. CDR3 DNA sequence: TGCGCCAGCAGCTTGGAAGCGGGGGGTTTTAATGAGCAGTTCTTC. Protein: CASSLEAGGFNEQFF.

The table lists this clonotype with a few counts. CDR3 loop: CASSLAGRPGYGYTF. As DNA, the CDR3 is TGTGCCAGCAGCTTGGCCGGGAGACCGGGATATGGCTACACCTTC. The chain couples TRBV5-6 to TRBJ1-2, with D unresolved. The CDR3 loop spans 15 amino acids. Trimming stripped 0 bases from V and 5 bases from J, with 14 bases between. The germline V gene has CDR1 SGHDT and CDR2 YYEEEE.

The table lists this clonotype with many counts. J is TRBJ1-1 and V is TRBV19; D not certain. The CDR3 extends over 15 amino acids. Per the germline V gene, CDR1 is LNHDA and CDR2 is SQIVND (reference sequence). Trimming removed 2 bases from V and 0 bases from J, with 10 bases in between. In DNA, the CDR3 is TGTGCCAGTAGTATAACCCGGAGTATGAACACTGAAGCTTTCTTT. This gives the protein CASSITRSMNTEAFF.

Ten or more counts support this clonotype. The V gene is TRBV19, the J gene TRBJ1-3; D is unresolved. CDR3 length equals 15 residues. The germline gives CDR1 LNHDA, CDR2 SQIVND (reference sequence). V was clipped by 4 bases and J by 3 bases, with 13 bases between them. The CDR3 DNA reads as TGTGCCAGTAGTACCCCCAAAGGGCGTGGAAACACCATATATTTT. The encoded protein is CASSTPKGRGNTIYF.

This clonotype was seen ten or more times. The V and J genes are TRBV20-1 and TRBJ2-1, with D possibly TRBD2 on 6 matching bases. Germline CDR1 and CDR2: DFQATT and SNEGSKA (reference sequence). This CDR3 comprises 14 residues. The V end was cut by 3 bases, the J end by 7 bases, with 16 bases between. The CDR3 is CSARVSARGNEQFF. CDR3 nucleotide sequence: TGCAGTGCTAGGGTGAGCGCCCGGGGGAATGAGCAGTTCTTC.

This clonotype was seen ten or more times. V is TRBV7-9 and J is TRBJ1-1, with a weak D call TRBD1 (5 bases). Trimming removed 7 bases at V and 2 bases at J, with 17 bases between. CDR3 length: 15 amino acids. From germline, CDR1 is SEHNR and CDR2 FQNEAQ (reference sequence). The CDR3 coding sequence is TGTGCCAGCACCCCTAGCCCCAGGGTTAACACTGAAGCTTTCTTT. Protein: CASTPSPRVNTEAFF.

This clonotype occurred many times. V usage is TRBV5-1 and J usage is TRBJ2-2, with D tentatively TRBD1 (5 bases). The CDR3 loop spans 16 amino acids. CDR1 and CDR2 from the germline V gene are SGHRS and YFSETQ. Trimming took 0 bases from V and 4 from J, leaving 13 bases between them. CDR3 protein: CASSLAGRRGTGELFF. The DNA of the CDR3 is TGCGCCAGCAGCTTGGCCGGTCGAAGGGGCACCGGGGAGCTGTTTTTT.

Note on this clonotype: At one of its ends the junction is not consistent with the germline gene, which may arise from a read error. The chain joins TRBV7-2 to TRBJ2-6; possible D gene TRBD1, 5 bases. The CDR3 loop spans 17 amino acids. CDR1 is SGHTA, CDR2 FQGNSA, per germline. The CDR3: CAGSLGLGLPGANVLTF. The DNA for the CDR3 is TGTGCCGGCAGCTTAGGTTTGGGGCTCCCTGGGGCCAACGTCCTGACTTTC.

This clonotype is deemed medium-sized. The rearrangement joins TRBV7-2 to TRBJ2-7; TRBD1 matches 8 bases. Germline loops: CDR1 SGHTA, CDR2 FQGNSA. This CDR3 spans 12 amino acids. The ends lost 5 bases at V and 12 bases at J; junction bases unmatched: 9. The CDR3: CASSLPGQGLYF. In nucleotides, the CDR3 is TGTGCCAGCAGCCTCCCAGGACAGGGTTTGTACTTC.

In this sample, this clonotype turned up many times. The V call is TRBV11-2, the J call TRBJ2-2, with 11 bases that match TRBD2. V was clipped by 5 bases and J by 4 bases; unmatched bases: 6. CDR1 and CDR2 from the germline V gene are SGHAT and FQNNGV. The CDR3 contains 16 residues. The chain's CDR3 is CASSPLAGVSTGELFF. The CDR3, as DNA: TGTGCCAGCAGCCCACTAGCGGGAGTATCCACCGGGGAGCTGTTTTTT.

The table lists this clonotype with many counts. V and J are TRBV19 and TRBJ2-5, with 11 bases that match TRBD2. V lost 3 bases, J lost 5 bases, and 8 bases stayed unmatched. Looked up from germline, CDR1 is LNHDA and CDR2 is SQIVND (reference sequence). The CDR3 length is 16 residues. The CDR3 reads CASSIPPTSGSETQYF. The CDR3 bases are TGTGCCAGTAGTATCCCCCCTACTAGCGGGAGTGAGACCCAGTACTTC.

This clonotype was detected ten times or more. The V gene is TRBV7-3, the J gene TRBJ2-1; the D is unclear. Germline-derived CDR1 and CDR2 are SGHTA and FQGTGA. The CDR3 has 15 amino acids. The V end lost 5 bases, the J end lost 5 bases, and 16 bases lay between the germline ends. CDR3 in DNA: TGTGCCAGCAGCCCCAACAGCGAGATGGACAATGAGCAGTTCTTC. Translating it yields CASSPNSEMDNEQFF.

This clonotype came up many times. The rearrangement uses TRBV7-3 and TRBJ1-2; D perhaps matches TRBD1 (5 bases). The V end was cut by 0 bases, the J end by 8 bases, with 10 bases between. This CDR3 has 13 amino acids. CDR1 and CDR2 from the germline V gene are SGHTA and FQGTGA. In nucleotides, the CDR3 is TGTGCCAGCAGCTTAACCGACAGAGAGGGCTACACCTTC. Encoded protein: CASSLTDREGYTF.

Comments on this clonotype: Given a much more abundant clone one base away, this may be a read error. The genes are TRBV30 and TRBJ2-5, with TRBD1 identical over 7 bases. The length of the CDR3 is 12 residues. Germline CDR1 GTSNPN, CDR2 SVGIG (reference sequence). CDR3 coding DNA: TGTGCTTACTCAGGGGGAGTGGAGTCCCAGTACTTC. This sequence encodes CAYSGGVESQYF.

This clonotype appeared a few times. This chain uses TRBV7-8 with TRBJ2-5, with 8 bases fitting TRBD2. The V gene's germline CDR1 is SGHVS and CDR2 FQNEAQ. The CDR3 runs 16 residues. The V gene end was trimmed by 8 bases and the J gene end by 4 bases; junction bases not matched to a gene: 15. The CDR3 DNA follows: TGTGCCAGCTCCCTAGCGGGCAAGGGGCCTGGAGAGACCCAGTACTTC. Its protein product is CASSLAGKGPGETQYF.